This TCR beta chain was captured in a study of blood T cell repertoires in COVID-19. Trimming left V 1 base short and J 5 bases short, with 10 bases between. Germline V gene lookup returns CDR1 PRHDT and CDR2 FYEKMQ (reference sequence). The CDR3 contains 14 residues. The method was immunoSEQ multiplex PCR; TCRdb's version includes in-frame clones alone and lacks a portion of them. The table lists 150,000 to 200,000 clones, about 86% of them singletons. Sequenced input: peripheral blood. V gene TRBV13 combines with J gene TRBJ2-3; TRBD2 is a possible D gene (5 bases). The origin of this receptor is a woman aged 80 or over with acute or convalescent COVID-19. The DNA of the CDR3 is TGTGCCAGCAGCTTAGATCGGGGTAGAGATACGCAGTATTTT. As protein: CASSLDRGRDTQYF.